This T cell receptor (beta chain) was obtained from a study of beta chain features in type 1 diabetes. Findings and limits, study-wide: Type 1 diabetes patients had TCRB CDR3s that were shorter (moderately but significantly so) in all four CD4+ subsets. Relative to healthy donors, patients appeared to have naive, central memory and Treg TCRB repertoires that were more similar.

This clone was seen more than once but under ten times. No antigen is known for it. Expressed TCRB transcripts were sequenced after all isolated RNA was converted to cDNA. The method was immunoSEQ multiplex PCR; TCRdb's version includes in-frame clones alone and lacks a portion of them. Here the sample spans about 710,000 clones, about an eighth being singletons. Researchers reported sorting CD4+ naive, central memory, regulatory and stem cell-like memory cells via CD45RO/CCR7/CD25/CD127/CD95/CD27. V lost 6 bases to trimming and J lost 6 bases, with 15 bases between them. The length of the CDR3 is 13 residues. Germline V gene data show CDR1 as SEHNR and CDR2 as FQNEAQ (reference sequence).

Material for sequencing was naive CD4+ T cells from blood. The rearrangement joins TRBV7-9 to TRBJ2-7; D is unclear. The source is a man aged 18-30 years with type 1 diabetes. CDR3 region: CASSMSGFSEQYF. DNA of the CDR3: TGTGCCAGCAGTATGTCCGGGTTCAGCGAGCAGTACTTC.